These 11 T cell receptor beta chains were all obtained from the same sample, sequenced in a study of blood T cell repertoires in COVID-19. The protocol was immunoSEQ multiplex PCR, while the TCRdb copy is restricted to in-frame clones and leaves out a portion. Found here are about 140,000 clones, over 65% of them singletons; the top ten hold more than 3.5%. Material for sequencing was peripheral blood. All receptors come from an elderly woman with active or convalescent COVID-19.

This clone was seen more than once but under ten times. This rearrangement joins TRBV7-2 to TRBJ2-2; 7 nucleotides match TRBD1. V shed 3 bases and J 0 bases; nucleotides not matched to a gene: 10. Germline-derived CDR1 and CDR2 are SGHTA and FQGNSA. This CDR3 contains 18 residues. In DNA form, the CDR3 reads TGTGCCAGCAGCTTCAGCCCGGTGGGGACAGCGAACACCGGGGAGCTGTTTTTT. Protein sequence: CASSFSPVGTANTGELFF. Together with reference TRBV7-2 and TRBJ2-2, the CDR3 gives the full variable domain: GAGVSQSPSNKVTEKGKDVELRCDPISGHTALYWYRQSLGQGLEFLIYFQGNSAPDKSGLPSDRFSAERTGGSVSTLTIQRTQQEDSAVYLCASSFSPVGTANTGELFFGEGSRLTVL.

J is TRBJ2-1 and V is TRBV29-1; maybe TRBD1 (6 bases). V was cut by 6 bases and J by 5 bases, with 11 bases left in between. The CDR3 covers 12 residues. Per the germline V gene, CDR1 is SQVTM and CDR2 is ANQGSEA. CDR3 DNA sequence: TGCAGCGTCCGGACAGCCAACAATGAGCAGTTCTTC. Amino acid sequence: CSVRTANNEQFF.

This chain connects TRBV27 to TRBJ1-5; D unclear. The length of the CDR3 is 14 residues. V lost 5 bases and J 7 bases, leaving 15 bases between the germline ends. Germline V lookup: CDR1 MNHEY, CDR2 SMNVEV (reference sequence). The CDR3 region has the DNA TGTGCCAGCAGTGCCGGGATGCTCGGCCAGCCCCAGCATTTT. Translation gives CASSAGMLGQPQHF.

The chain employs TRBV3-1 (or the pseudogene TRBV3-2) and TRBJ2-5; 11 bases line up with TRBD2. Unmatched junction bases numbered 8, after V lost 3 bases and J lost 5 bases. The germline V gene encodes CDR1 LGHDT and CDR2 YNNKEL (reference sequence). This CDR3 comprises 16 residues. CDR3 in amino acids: CASSHRIAGGRETQYF. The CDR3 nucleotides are TGTGCCAGCAGCCACAGAATAGCGGGGGGGAGGGAGACCCAGTACTTC.

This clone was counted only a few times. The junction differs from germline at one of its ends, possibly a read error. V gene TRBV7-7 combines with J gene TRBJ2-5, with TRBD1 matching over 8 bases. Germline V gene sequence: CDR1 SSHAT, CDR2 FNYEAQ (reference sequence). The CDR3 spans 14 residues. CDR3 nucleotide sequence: TGTGCTAGCAGTGGAACAGGGGGTGGAGAGACCCAGTACTTC. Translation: CASSGTGGGETQYF.

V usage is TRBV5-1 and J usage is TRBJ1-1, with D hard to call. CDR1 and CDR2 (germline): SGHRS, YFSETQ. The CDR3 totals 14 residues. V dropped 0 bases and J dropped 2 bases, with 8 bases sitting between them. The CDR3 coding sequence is TGCGCCAGCAGCTTGGCCCGGGGAAACACTGAAGCTTTCTTT. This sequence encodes CASSLARGNTEAFF.

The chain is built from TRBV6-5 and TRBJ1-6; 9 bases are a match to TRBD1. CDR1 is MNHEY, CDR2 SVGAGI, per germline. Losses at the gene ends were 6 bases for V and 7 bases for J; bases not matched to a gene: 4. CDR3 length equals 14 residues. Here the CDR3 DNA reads TGTGCCAGCAGGACAGGGGGGAGGAATTCACCCCTCCACTTT. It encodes CASRTGGRNSPLHF.

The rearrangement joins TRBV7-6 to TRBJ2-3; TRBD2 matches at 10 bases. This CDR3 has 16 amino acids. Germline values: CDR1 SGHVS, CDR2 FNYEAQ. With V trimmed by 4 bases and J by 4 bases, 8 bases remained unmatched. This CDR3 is CASSSFAAGGPDTQYF. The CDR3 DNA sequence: TGTGCCAGCAGCTCCTTCGCAGCGGGGGGGCCAGATACGCAGTATTTT. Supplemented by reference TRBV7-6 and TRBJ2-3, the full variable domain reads GAGVSQSPRYKVTKRGQDVALRCDPISGHVSLYWYRQALGQGPEFLTYFNYEAQQDKSGLPNDRFSAERPEGSISTLTIQRTEQRDSAMYRCASSSFAAGGPDTQYFGPGTRLTVL.

CDR3 region: CASSLGRGRGSPQYF. CDR3 DNA sequence: TGTGCCAGCAGCTTGGGGCGGGGGAGAGGTTCGCCCCAGTACTTC. The gene calls are TRBV13 and TRBJ2-5; TRBD2 matches at 7 bases. J gave up 9 bases and V 3 bases, and 13 bases lay outside the gene matches. The CDR3 sequence is 15 residues long. In germline, CDR1 is PRHDT, CDR2 FYEKMQ (reference sequence).

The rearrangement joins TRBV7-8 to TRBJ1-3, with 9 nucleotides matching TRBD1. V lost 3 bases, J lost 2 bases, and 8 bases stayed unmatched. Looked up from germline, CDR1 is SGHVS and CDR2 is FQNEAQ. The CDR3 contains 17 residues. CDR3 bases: TGTGCCAGCAGCTTTTCGACAGGGGGTACGACTGGAAACACCATATATTTT. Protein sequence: CASSFSTGGTTGNTIYF. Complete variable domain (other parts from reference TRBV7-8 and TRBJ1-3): GAGVSQSPRYKVAKRGQDVALRCDPISGHVSLFWYQQALGQGPEFLTYFQNEAQLDKSGLPSDRFFAERPEGSVSTLKIQRTQQEDSAVYLCASSFSTGGTTGNTIYFGEGSWLTVV.

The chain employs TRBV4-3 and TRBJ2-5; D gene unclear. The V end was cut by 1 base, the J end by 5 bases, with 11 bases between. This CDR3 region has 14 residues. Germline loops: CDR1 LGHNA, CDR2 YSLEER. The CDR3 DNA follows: TGCGCCAGCAGCCAAGTTTTTAGTTCGGAGACCCAGTACTTC. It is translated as CASSQVFSSETQYF.